Following are 17 T cell receptor beta chains from one sample sequenced in a study of cytomegalovirus exposure and HLA in healthy donors. Using immunoSEQ multiplex PCR, the repertoire was profiled, and TCRdb retains in-frame clones only, with some absent. The sample holds approximately 120,000 clones; around 90% are singletons and the top ten take roughly 2%. Sequenced material: PBMCs. Receptors originate from a woman younger than 30 in good health and CMV-seronegative.

As DNA, the CDR3 is TGCGCCAGCAGCCTGGGACTAGGTACAGATACGCAGTATTTT. It yields the protein CASSLGLGTDTQYF. V and J are TRBV5-1 and TRBJ2-3; 8 bases agree with TRBD2. After removal of 4 bases from V and 3 bases from J, the junction contained 4 bases not matched to a gene. Germline V CDR1 and CDR2: SGHRS, YFSETQ. This CDR3 has 14 amino acids.

The chain joins TRBV29-1 to TRBJ1-1; D is uncertain. CDR3 length: 11 residues. Germline V gives CDR1 SQVTM, CDR2 ANQGSEA. Trimming shortened V by 3 bases and J by 4 bases, and 6 bases separated the two germline ends. The CDR3 sequence is CSVERFTEAFF. CDR3 in DNA: TGCAGCGTTGAGAGGTTCACTGAAGCTTTCTTT.

The chain joins TRBV9 to TRBJ2-7; tentatively, D is TRBD1 (5 bases). V lost 0 bases and J lost 2, with 9 bases in between. CDR1 is SGDLS and CDR2 is YYNGEE in the germline V gene. The CDR3 consists of 14 residues. For the CDR3, the DNA is TGTGCCAGCAGCGTAGGGGGCAGCACCTACGAGCAGTACTTC. As protein: CASSVGGSTYEQYF.

This clone appeared once. This chain joins TRBV18 and TRBJ1-3; no definite D call. The CDR3 has 14 amino acids. Germline CDR1 KGHSH, CDR2 LQKENI. Between the trimmed V and J ends, which lost 6 bases and 0 bases, there was a span of 9 bases. The CDR3 region has the DNA TGTGCCAGCTCCCGGTCAAGCTCTGGAAACACCATATATTTT. Translating it yields CASSRSSSGNTIYF. Based on the CDR3 plus reference TRBV18 and TRBJ1-3, the full variable domain is NAGVMQNPRHLVRRRGQEARLRCSPMKGHSHVYWYRQLPEEGLKFMVYLQKENIIDESGMPKERFSAEFPKEGPSILRIQQVVRGDSAAYFCASSRSSSGNTIYFGEGSWLTVV.

The rearrangement joins TRBV29-1 to TRBJ2-1; 10 bases match TRBD2. Germline assignment: CDR1 SQVTM and CDR2 ANQGSEA. The CDR3 length is 14 residues. Unmatched junction bases numbered 4, after V lost 4 bases and J lost 4 bases. The CDR3 here is CSVALAGDYNEQFF. CDR3 nucleotides: TGCAGCGTTGCCCTAGCGGGAGATTACAATGAGCAGTTCTTC.

V usage is TRBV5-1 and J usage is TRBJ1-1, with a tentative D call TRBD1 (5 bases). The CDR3 contains 14 residues. The ends were cut back, 2 bases at V and 3 bases at J, with 11 bases in the middle. Germline loops: CDR1 SGHRS, CDR2 YFSETQ. The CDR3 bases are TGCGCCAGCAGCTTATGGGGCGGAGACACTGAAGCTTTCTTT. It yields the protein CASSLWGGDTEAFF.

This clone was observed a single time. V is TRBV6-5 and J is TRBJ1-4; a possible D gene is TRBD1 (6 bases). V gave up 8 bases and J gave up 8 bases, with 21 bases separating them. Germline V lookup: CDR1 MNHEY, CDR2 SVGAGI. The CDR3 has 15 residues. The CDR3 region is CASSNPGRGGEKLFF. CDR3 DNA: TGTGCCAGCTCAAATCCGGGGAGGGGGGGCGAAAAACTGTTTTTT.

The V gene is TRBV19, the J gene TRBJ1-1; D may be TRBD1 (5 bases). Deletions cut 6 bases from V and 2 bases from J, with 16 bases between. In germline, CDR1 is LNHDA, CDR2 SQIVND (reference sequence). The CDR3 spans 15 residues. CDR3 DNA sequence: TGTGCCAGTAGCCCCCTCAGGGCGGGAAACACTGAAGCTTTCTTT. Amino acid sequence: CASSPLRAGNTEAFF.

V gene TRBV5-4 combines with J gene TRBJ2-4, with TRBD2 identical over 8 bases. This CDR3 comprises 17 residues. Per the germline V gene, CDR1 is SGHNT and CDR2 is YYREEE (reference sequence). V was pared by 4 bases and J by 1 base, with 10 bases of the junction left unmatched. The chain's CDR3 is CASSKKAGVAAKNIQYF. DNA of the CDR3: TGTGCCAGCAGCAAAAAAGCGGGAGTTGCGGCCAAAAACATTCAGTACTTC.

This clone has just a few counts. In DNA, the CDR3 is TGTGCCTGGGACAGGGCCTCTGGAAACACCATATATTTT. It specifies CAWDRASGNTIYF. The rearrangement joins TRBV30 to TRBJ1-3; TRBD1 aligns across 7 bases. The CDR3 covers 13 residues. Looked up from germline, CDR1 is GTSNPN and CDR2 is SVGIG (reference sequence). The trim removed 5 bases at V and 0 bases at J, leaving 1 base unmatched.

The V call is TRBV5-8, the J call TRBJ1-5, with no clear D. V shed 0 bases and J shed 3 bases, with 10 bases lying between them. This CDR3 spans 15 amino acids. CDR1 SGHTS and CDR2 YDEGEE come from the germline V gene. The CDR3 bases are TGTGCCAGCAGCTTGGGGTCAAGCGTCAATCAGCCCCAGCATTTT. This translates into CASSLGSSVNQPQHF.

The chain carries TRBV9 and TRBJ2-1; 9 bases agree with TRBD1. Losses at the gene ends were 4 bases for V and 7 bases for J; bases not matched to a gene: 30. CDR3 length: 22 residues. The germline V gene has CDR1 SGDLS and CDR2 YYNGEE. CDR3 nucleotide sequence: TGTGCCAGCAGCTCACCGTACCGACCTCAGACAGACTACAGGGGGCGAGGTAATGAGCAGTTCTTC. Amino acids: CASSSPYRPQTDYRGRGNEQFF.

This clone occurred once. The chain combines TRBV5-1 with TRBJ2-2; 7 nucleotides match TRBD1. CDR3 size: 15 residues. Trimming removed 3 bases from V and 0 bases from J; junction bases left unmatched: 2. Germline V CDR1 and CDR2: SGHRS, YFSETQ. The CDR3: CASSWDSPNTGELFF. The CDR3 DNA sequence: TGCGCCAGCAGCTGGGACAGTCCGAACACCGGGGAGCTGTTTTTT.

This chain connects TRBV2 to TRBJ2-1, with TRBD2 matching 8 bases. Germline assignment: CDR1 SNHLY and CDR2 FYNNEI. V gave up 4 bases and J gave up 7 bases; unmatched junction bases: 6. This CDR3 comprises 14 residues. For the CDR3, the DNA is TGTGCCAGCAGTGTTGGACTAGCTCCGAATGAGCAGTTCTTC. Amino acid sequence: CASSVGLAPNEQFF.

J is TRBJ2-5 and V is TRBV19; D perhaps matches TRBD1 (6 bases). CDR1 is LNHDA, CDR2 SQIVND, per germline (reference sequence). V lost 2 bases, J lost 5 bases, and 12 bases lay in between. There are 14 residues in the CDR3. The CDR3 loop reads CASSIPGVWETQYF. CDR3 bases: TGTGCCAGTAGTATACCAGGGGTATGGGAGACCCAGTACTTC.

The rearrangement uses TRBV30 and TRBJ1-1; D is uncertain. Germline CDR1 GTSNPN, CDR2 SVGIG (reference sequence). This CDR3 has 11 residues. V lost 5 bases to trimming and J lost 2 bases, with 6 bases between them. The CDR3 is CAWRHNTEAFF. CDR3 coding DNA: TGTGCCTGGCGACATAACACTGAAGCTTTCTTT.

This chain connects TRBV28 to TRBJ2-3; D unclear. Germline V CDR1 and CDR2: MDHEN, SYDVKM. The CDR3 is 15 residues long. V lost 5 bases and J 0 bases, leaving 12 bases between the germline ends. The CDR3 here is CASSDSSPSTDTQYF. CDR3 DNA: TGTGCCAGCAGTGACTCAAGCCCTAGCACAGATACGCAGTATTTT. The full variable domain, its missing parts supplied by reference TRBV28 and TRBJ2-3, is DVKVTQSSRYLVKRTGEKVFLECVQDMDHENMFWYRQDPGLGLRLIYFSYDVKMKEKGDIPEGYSVSREKKERFSLILESASTNQTSMYLCASSDSSPSTDTQYFGPGTRLTVL.